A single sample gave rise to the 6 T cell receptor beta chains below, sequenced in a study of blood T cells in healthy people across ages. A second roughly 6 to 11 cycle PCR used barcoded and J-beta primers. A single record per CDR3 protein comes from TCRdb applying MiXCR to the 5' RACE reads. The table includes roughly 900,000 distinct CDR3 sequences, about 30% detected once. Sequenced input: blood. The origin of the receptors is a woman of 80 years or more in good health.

The chain's CDR3 is CSARGRGRNTGELFF. The CDR3 DNA follows: TGCAGTGCTAGAGGGAGGGGGCGGAACACCGGGGAGCTGTTTTTT. The rearrangement joins TRBV20-1 to TRBJ2-2; D perhaps matches TRBD1 (7 bases). Germline V gives CDR1 DFQATT, CDR2 SNEGSKA (reference sequence). The ends were cut back, 1 base at V and 1 base at J, with 10 bases in the middle. The CDR3 consists of 15 residues.

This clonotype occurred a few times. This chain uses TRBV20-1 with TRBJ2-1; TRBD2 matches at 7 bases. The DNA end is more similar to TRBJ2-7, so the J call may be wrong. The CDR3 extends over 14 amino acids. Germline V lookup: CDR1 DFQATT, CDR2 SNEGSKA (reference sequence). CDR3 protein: CSASGGNSYNEQYF. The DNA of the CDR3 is TGCAGTGCTAGCGGGGGGAACTCCTACAATGAGCAGTACTTC.

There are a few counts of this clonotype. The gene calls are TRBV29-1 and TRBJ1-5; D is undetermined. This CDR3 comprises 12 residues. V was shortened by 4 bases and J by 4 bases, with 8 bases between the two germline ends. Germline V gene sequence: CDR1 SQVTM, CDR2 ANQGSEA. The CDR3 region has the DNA TGCAGCGTTGTAACGGGAAATCAGCCCCAGCATTTT. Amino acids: CSVVTGNQPQHF.

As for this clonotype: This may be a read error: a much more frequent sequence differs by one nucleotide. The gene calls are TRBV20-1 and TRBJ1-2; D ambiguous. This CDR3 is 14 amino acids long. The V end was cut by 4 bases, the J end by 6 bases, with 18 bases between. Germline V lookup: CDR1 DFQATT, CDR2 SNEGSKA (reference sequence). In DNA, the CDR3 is TGCAGTGCTACGGCAGGAGGAGTAAGAAATGGCTACACCTTC. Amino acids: CSATAGGVRNGYTF.

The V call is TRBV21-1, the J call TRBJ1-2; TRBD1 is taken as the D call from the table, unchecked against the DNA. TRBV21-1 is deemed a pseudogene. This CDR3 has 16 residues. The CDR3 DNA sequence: TGTGCCAGCAGCAACTCTACGGGACAGGGGGCGCTGGGCTACACCTTC. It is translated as CASSNSTGQGALGYTF.

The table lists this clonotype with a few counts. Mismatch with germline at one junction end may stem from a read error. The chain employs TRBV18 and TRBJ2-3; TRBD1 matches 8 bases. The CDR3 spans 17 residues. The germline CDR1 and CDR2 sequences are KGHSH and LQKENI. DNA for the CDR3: TGTGCCAGCCCACCGATTGGGACAGGCCTTAGCACAGATACGCAGTATTTT. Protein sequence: CASPPIGTGLSTDTQYF.